This T cell receptor beta chain was obtained from a study of cytomegalovirus exposure and HLA in healthy donors. Per the germline V gene, CDR1 is LGHNA and CDR2 is YNFKEQ. V trimming: 0 bases; J trimming: 8 bases; junction bases outside the gene matches: 8. The CDR3 consists of 16 residues. Clones were sequenced by immunoSEQ multiplex PCR, and TCRdb holds only the in-frame ones, with some missing. Among hundreds of thousands of clones listed, roughly 89% were seen once. Sequencing was done on a sample of PBMCs. The sequence derives from a woman aged 18-35 years in good health and CMV-seronegative. The chain joins TRBV4-2 to TRBJ1-4; TRBD1 agrees at 8 bases. The chain's CDR3 is CASSQEGAGTGEKLFF. The CDR3 DNA is TGTGCCAGCAGCCAAGAAGGGGCCGGGACAGGCGAAAAACTGTTTTTT.